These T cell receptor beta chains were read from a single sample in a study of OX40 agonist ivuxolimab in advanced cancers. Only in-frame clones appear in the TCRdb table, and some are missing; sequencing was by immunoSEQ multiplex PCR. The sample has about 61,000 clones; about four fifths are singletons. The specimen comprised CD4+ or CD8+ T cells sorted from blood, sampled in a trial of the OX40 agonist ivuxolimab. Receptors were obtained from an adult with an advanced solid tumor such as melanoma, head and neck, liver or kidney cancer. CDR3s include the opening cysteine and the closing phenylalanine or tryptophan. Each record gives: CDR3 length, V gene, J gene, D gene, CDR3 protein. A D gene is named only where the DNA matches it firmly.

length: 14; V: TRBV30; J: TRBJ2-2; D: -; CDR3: CAWGYWTNTGELFF
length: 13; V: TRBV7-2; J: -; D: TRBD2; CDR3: CASSPGGNDEQYF
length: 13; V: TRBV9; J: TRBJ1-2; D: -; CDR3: CASSSGADYGYTF
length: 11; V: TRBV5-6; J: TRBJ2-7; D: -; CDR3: CASSLNSEQYF
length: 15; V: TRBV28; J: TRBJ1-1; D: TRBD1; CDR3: CASTRGAGGGTEAFF
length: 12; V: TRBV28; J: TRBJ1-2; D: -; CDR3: CASSWQNYGYTF
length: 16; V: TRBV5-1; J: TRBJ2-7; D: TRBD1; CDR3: CASSFSAGTGGYEQYF
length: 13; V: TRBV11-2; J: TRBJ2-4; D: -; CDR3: CASSLYRADIQYF
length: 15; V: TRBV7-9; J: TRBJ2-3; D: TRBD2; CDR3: CASSATSGLTDTQYF
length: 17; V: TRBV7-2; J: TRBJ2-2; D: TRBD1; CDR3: CASSPVTGFFNAGELFF
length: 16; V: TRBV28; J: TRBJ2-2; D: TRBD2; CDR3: CASSGEGRPSTGELFF
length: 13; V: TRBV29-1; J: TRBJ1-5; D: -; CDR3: CSAGAISNQPQHF
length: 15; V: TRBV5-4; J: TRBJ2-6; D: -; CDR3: CASSPTGIGANVLTF
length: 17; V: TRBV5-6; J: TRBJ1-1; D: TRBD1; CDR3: CASSLVGQVIMNTEAFF
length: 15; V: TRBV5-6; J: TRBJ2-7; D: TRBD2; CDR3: CASSSASGGVYEQYF